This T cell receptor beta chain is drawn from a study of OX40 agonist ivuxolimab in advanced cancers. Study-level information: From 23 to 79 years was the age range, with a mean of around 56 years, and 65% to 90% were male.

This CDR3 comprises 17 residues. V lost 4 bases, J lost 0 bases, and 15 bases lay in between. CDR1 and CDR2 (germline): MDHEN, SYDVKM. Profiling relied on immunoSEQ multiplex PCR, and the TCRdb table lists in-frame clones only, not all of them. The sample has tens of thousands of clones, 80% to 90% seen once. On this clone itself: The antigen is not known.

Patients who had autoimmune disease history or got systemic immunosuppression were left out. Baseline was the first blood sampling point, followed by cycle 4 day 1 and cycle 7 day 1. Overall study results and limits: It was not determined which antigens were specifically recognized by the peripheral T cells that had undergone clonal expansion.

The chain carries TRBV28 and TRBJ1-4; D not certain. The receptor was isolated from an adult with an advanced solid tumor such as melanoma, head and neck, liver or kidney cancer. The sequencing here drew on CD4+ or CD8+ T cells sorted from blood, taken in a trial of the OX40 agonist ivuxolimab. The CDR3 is CASSSPLLGTTNEKLFF. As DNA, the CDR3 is TGTGCCAGCAGTTCCCCCCTGTTGGGGACAACTAATGAAAAACTGTTTTTT.